This T cell receptor beta chain was sequenced during a study of blood T cell repertoires in COVID-19. The CDR3 is made up of 15 amino acids. Trimming removed 3 bases from V and 2 bases from J, with 12 bases in between. Germline assignment: CDR1 LGHNT and CDR2 FRNRAP. Sequenced by immunoSEQ multiplex PCR; TCRdb stores in-frame clones only, minus some. This sample has more than 75,000 clones; roughly 87% occur once, and the top ten carry roughly 2.3%. Sequenced: peripheral blood. The V call is TRBV12-5, the J call TRBJ2-3; D perhaps matches TRBD1 (5 bases). The sequence was obtained from a man between 45 and 60 years old with acute or convalescent COVID-19. The CDR3 DNA follows: TGTGCTAGTGGTTTACAGGACACCTCCACAGATACGCAGTATTTT. Its protein is CASGLQDTSTDTQYF.